These 25 T cell receptor beta chains came from one sample sequenced in a study of shared clonotypes between healthy human individuals. Here immunoSEQ multiplex PCR was the method, and the copy in TCRdb shows in-frame clones only, minus some. The sample holds approximately 2.3 million clones, approximately 93% seen once. The sample taken for sequencing was naive CD4+ T cells from PBMCs. Subset indicated: CD45RA+ positively selected. The receptors come from a man aged 18 to 35 in good health. Some clones in this sample may be carry-over from other donors' samples.

A word on this clone: The sample carries other DNA sequences with the same CDR3. V is TRBV6-5 and J is TRBJ2-2, with 12 nucleotides matching TRBD2. The junction had 2 bases not matched to a gene; V was cut back by 6 bases and J by 3 bases. The CDR3 consists of 15 residues. The germline CDR1 and CDR2 sequences are MNHEY and SVGAGI. The CDR3 DNA reads TGTGCCAGCAGACGACTAGCGGGAGACACCGGGGAGCTGTTTTTT. Translating gives CASRRLAGDTGELFF.

This chain links TRBV7-6 with TRBJ2-7; 10 nucleotides agree with TRBD2. V gave up 1 base and J gave up 2 bases; unmatched junction bases: 8. This CDR3 spans 17 amino acids. Germline V CDR1 and CDR2: SGHVS, FNYEAQ. The CDR3 DNA sequence: TGTGCCAGCAGCTTAGAGTTAGCGGGAGGCCTGCCCTACGAGCAGTACTTC. This sequence encodes CASSLELAGGLPYEQYF.

The chain links TRBV4-2 to TRBJ1-3; no firm D call. V lost 4 bases to trimming and J lost 0 bases, with 13 bases between them. The CDR3 runs to 16 residues. From germline, CDR1 is LGHNA and CDR2 YNFKEQ. CDR3 residues: CASSLQTLHSGNTIYF. Written as DNA, the CDR3 is TGTGCCAGCAGCCTCCAGACACTACACTCTGGAAACACCATATATTTT.

As concerns this clone: Other nucleotide sequences from this sample produce the same CDR3. The chain recombines TRBV5-1 with TRBJ1-1, with 7 bases lining up with TRBD1. This CDR3 has 14 amino acids. The V and J ends lost 0 bases and 5 bases, in that order; junction bases with no gene match: 4. CDR1 and CDR2 from the germline V gene are SGHRS and YFSETQ. The CDR3 region has the DNA TGCGCCAGCAGCTTGGATCCAGGGGGAACTGAAGCTTTCTTT. The encoded protein is CASSLDPGGTEAFF.

Comment on this clone: The sample carries other DNA sequences with the same CDR3. This chain joins TRBV9 and TRBJ2-1; 16 bases are shared with TRBD2. Germline V gene lookup returns CDR1 SGDLS and CDR2 YYNGEE. The CDR3 is made up of 16 amino acids. V dropped 0 bases and J dropped 8; count of bases not matched to a gene: 2. The DNA of the CDR3 is TGTGCCAGCAGCGTAGCGGGACTAGCGGGAGGGGATGAGCAGTTCTTC. This sequence encodes CASSVAGLAGGDEQFF.

The chain couples TRBV6-5 to TRBJ1-1; unclear D gene. CDR3 size: 13 residues. V shed 5 bases and J shed 4 bases, with 11 bases lying between them. Germline CDR1 and CDR2: MNHEY and SVGAGI. CDR3 in amino acids: CASSPGSGTEAFF. Written as DNA, the CDR3 is TGTGCCAGCAGTCCCGGTTCGGGCACTGAAGCTTTCTTT.

The chain combines TRBV11-2 with TRBJ2-2; TRBD1 is a possible D gene (5 bases). The germline CDR1 and CDR2 sequences are SGHAT and FQNNGV. The CDR3 contains 16 residues. Trimming cost V 2 bases and J 4 bases, with 14 bases left between them. CDR3 residues: CASSLQPKQGTGELFF. For the CDR3, the DNA is TGTGCCAGCAGCTTACAGCCCAAGCAGGGCACCGGGGAGCTGTTTTTT.

The chain links TRBV5-1 to TRBJ2-5; D ambiguous. CDR3 length: 15 amino acids. With 7 bases removed from V and 3 bases from J, the gap between germline ends came to 19 bases. Germline CDR1 is SGHRS and CDR2 is YFSETQ. As DNA, the CDR3 is TGCGCCAGCGGCCTCGGGCTTCATCCTGAAGAGACCCAGTACTTC. Protein: CASGLGLHPEETQYF.

In this sample, this clone turned up once. V usage is TRBV21-1 and J usage is TRBJ2-7; TRBD1, the table's D call, lacks a check against the DNA. TRBV21-1 is flagged as a pseudogene. The CDR3 loop spans 15 amino acids. The CDR3 loop reads CASSSVGAQGYEQYF. CDR3 bases: TGTGCCAGCAGTTCCGTCGGGGCACAGGGTTACGAGCAGTACTTC.

The rearrangement joins TRBV21-1 to TRBJ2-5; the D call in the table, TRBD1, was not verified against the DNA. TRBV21-1 is a pseudogene segment. This CDR3 region has 18 residues. The DNA for the CDR3 is TGTGCCAGCAGCAAAGCTTGTTTCTGGACACCAGACCAAGAGACCCAGTACTTC. Translated, it gives CASSKACFWTPDQETQYF.

The chain combines TRBV5-8 with TRBJ1-2, with D possibly matching TRBD1 (5 bases). The CDR3 is 14 residues long. Germline CDR1 reads SGHTS; CDR2 reads YDEGEE. V lost 1 base, J lost 8 bases, and 15 bases lay in between. In nucleotides, the CDR3 is TGTGCCAGCAGCTTGTGGAGGGGAGGCTACGGCTACACCTTC. It encodes CASSLWRGGYGYTF.

This clone was picked up one time. V usage is TRBV25-1 and J usage is TRBJ2-1, with D possibly matching TRBD2 (7 bases). Trimming took off 1 base at V and 0 bases at J, with 16 bases between the two ends. There are 18 residues in the CDR3. Germline CDR1 is MGHDK and CDR2 is SYGVNS. The CDR3 DNA follows: TGTGCCAGCAGTGAATCCCAAGGGAGGGGGAGCTCCTACAATGAGCAGTTCTTC. It encodes CASSESQGRGSSYNEQFF. Variable domain in full (rest from reference TRBV25-1 and TRBJ2-1): EADIYQTPRYLVIGTGKKITLECSQTMGHDKMYWYQQDPGMELHLIHYSYGVNSTEKGDLSSESTVSRIRTEHFPLTLESARPSHTSQYLCASSESQGRGSSYNEQFFGPGTRLTVL.

The chain links TRBV5-1 to TRBJ2-3; 8 nucleotides align to TRBD1. The trim removed 4 bases at V and 1 base at J, leaving 5 bases unmatched. In germline, CDR1 is SGHRS, CDR2 YFSETQ. This CDR3 has 15 residues. The CDR3 reads CASSGTGQGTDTQYF. The CDR3 DNA follows: TGCGCCAGCAGCGGGACGGGACAGGGCACAGATACGCAGTATTTT.

The V gene is TRBV5-5, the J gene TRBJ2-2; unclear D gene. The germline gives CDR1 SGHKS, CDR2 YYEKEE (reference sequence). The V gene lost 2 bases and the J gene lost 2 bases, with 13 bases spanning the gap. CDR3 length: 16 residues. As DNA, the CDR3 is TGTGCCAGCAGCTTTAGGGTAGGGCACAACACCGGGGAGCTGTTTTTT. Encoded protein: CASSFRVGHNTGELFF.

CDR3 amino acids: CSVEGGSGSTDTQYF. The CDR3 DNA sequence: TGCAGCGTTGAGGGCGGTAGCGGAAGCACAGATACGCAGTATTTT. The rearrangement links TRBV29-1 to TRBJ2-3; possibly TRBD2 for D (6 bases). The CDR3 runs 15 residues. V lost 3 bases and J 0 bases, leaving 13 bases between the germline ends. Germline loops: CDR1 SQVTM, CDR2 ANQGSEA.

On this clone: The sample carries other DNA sequences with the same CDR3. The J gene is TRBJ2-7, the V gene TRBV5-1, with TRBD1 matching 10 bases. CDR1 is SGHRS, CDR2 YFSETQ, per germline. CDR3 length: 14 amino acids. The trim removed 4 bases at V and 5 bases at J, leaving 6 bases unmatched. DNA for the CDR3: TGCGCCAGCAGCCCCCGGGACAGGGGCCACGAGCAGTACTTC. This sequence encodes CASSPRDRGHEQYF.

The chain carries TRBV7-6 and TRBJ2-3; possibly TRBD1 for D (5 bases). This CDR3 contains 15 residues. The germline V and J ends were trimmed by 5 bases and 4 bases, with 16 bases remaining between them. Germline loops: CDR1 SGHVS, CDR2 FNYEAQ. As DNA, the CDR3 is TGTGCCAGCAGCGCTCCGAGCCAGGGTGCAGATACGCAGTATTTT. Translating gives CASSAPSQGADTQYF.

The genes are TRBV10-3 and TRBJ2-2; D unresolved. The V gene's germline CDR1 is ENHRY and CDR2 SYGVKD. This CDR3 spans 15 amino acids. Trimming removed 6 bases at V and 1 base at J, with 12 bases between. CDR3 sequence (DNA): TGTGCCATCAGAGCCCCAACAGTGAACACCGGGGAGCTGTTTTTT. Translating gives CAIRAPTVNTGELFF.

V gene TRBV5-8 combines with J gene TRBJ1-5; 8 positions agree with TRBD1. In germline, CDR1 is SGHTS, CDR2 YDEGEE. CDR3 size: 17 residues. After removal of 2 bases from V and 3 bases from J, the junction contained 10 bases not matched to a gene. The CDR3 bases are TGTGCCAGCAGCTTAAGATCGACAGGGGATCACAATCAGCCCCAGCATTTT. Residues: CASSLRSTGDHNQPQHF.

J is TRBJ2-3 and V is TRBV5-4; D gene uncertain. CDR1 is SGHNT, CDR2 YYREEE, per germline (reference sequence). V gave up 5 bases and J gave up 2 bases, with 15 bases separating them. CDR3 length: 15 residues. CDR3 DNA sequence: TGTGCCAGCAGAATCGGTAGCCGACACACAGATACGCAGTATTTT. Translation gives CASRIGSRHTDTQYF.

V usage is TRBV5-4 and J usage is TRBJ2-7; TRBD2 matches 9 bases. Trimming removed 0 bases from V and 2 bases from J; junction bases left unmatched: 6. From germline, CDR1 is SGHNT and CDR2 YYREEE (reference sequence). This CDR3 is built from 16 residues. CDR3 nucleotides: TGTGCCAGCAGCTTGGGCGCGGGAGGGGTACCCTACGAGCAGTACTTC. Protein sequence: CASSLGAGGVPYEQYF.

This sequence joins TRBV4-2 and TRBJ2-5; 13 bases match TRBD2. CDR1 LGHNA and CDR2 YNFKEQ come from the germline V gene. CDR3 length: 19 amino acids. The J segment lost 5 bases and the V segment lost 3 bases, leaving 15 bases of the junction unmatched. CDR3 amino acids: CASSQGGGLAGAIGETQYF. CDR3 sequence (DNA): TGTGCCAGCAGCCAGGGGGGAGGACTAGCGGGAGCCATAGGGGAGACCCAGTACTTC.

CDR3 region: CASSVVGDRGNTEAFF. DNA for the CDR3: TGTGCCAGCAGCGTAGTAGGCGACAGGGGGAACACTGAAGCTTTCTTT. The chain links TRBV9 to TRBJ1-1, with 8 bases matching TRBD1. V shed 0 bases, J shed 1 base, and the junction held 5 bases outside the gene matches. There are 16 residues in the CDR3. Germline V gene data show CDR1 as SGDLS and CDR2 as YYNGEE.

The J gene is TRBJ2-5, the V gene TRBV27; D might be TRBD1 or TRBD2, each matching 7 bases. V was cut by 3 bases and J by 7 bases, with 9 bases left in between. The length of the CDR3 is 12 residues. Germline CDR1 MNHEY, CDR2 SMNVEV (reference sequence). The CDR3 DNA is TGTGCCAGCAGTTTCAGGGGGGGGACCCAGTACTTC. Translation gives CASSFRGGTQYF.

The rearrangement uses TRBV7-3 and TRBJ2-4, with D unresolved. V was clipped by 2 bases and J by 6 bases, with 20 bases between them. This CDR3 has 17 residues. Germline V lookup: CDR1 SGHTA, CDR2 FQGTGA. The CDR3 region has the DNA TGTGCCAGCAGCTTATCCGGTCGGACCTCAAAAGGAAACATTCAGTACTTC. It translates to CASSLSGRTSKGNIQYF. Using reference TRBV7-3 and TRBJ2-4 for the parts outside the CDR3, the full variable domain is GAGVSQTPSNKVTEKGKYVELRCDPISGHTALYWYRQSLGQGPEFLIYFQGTGAADDSGLPNDRFFAVRPEGSVSTLKIQRTERGDSAVYLCASSLSGRTSKGNIQYFGAGTRLSVL.